The 5 T cell receptor beta chains below were found in one sample sequenced in a study of immune characterization of retroperitoneal liposarcoma. Each CDR3 protein is one row after TCRdb ran MiXCR on the PCR reads. Counted here are around 10,000 distinct CDR3 sequences, approximately 46% occurring once; the ten biggest clones make up 8.5% to 12%. Sequenced sample: tumor tissue. These receptor sequences come from a female donor with retroperitoneal liposarcoma.

This chain links TRBV6-5 with TRBJ2-4; D gene unclear. The J call may not be correct, given that the DNA end is closer to TRBJ2-7. The CDR3 is 13 residues long. CDR1 is MNHEY, CDR2 SVGAGI, per germline. DNA for the CDR3: TGTGCCAGCAGTTACTGGTGGCTCTACGAGCAGTACTTC. This encodes CASSYWWLYEQYF.

The chain links TRBV24-1 to TRBJ1-2, with 9 nucleotides matching TRBD1. Germline CDR1 KGHDR, CDR2 SFDVKD. The V segment lost 4 bases and the J segment 0 bases; nucleotides outside the gene matches: 5. The CDR3 has 16 amino acids. As DNA, the CDR3 is TGTGCCACCAGTGACCTAAACAGGGGGCCTAACTATGGCTACACCTTC. Encoded protein: CATSDLNRGPNYGYTF.

This clonotype has a handful of counts. The rearrangement uses TRBV7-9 and TRBJ2-4, with a possible D match to TRBD2 (5 bases). The J call may not be correct, given that the DNA end is closer to TRBJ2-7. The CDR3 totals 14 residues. Germline CDR1 is SEHNR and CDR2 is FQNEAQ (reference sequence). Here the CDR3 DNA reads TGTGCCAGCAGCGTTGGAGGCCGTCGCAACGAGCAGTACTTC. Its translation: CASSVGGRRNEQYF.

This clonotype was seen once. The chain couples TRBV5-6 to TRBJ2-3; no clear D. The germline gives CDR1 SGHDT, CDR2 YYEEEE. This CDR3 is built from 15 residues. Deletions cut 4 bases from V and 1 base from J, with 13 bases between. Here the CDR3 reads CASSLRGRGTDTQYF. The CDR3 DNA is TGTGCCAGCAGCCTCCGCGGAAGAGGCACAGATACGCAGTATTTT. Full variable domain (rest looked up from reference TRBV5-6 and TRBJ2-3): DAGVTQSPTHLIKTRGQQVTLRCSPKSGHDTVSWYQQALGQGPQFIFQYYEEEERQRGNFPDRFSGHQFPNYSSELNVNALLLGDSALYLCASSLRGRGTDTQYFGPGTRLTVL.

In its sample, this clonotype was seen a few times. The chain employs TRBV6-6 and TRBJ2-1, with 10 bases lining up with TRBD2. The better agreement between TRBJ2-7 and the DNA end casts doubt on the J call. CDR1 is MNHNY and CDR2 is SVGAGI in the germline V gene (reference sequence). The CDR3 is 16 amino acids. The CDR3 nucleotides read TGTGCCAGCAGTTACTCCCTAGCGGGAGATCGAGACGAGCAGTACTTC. This sequence encodes CASSYSLAGDRDEQYF.